This TCR beta chain was found in a study of T cell responses to AZD1222 COVID-19 vaccine. The table came from immunoSEQ multiplex PCR; TCRdb's copy has only in-frame clones and leaves some out. The repertoire holds about 84,000 clones, nearly 90% seen once, with roughly 1.6% in the top ten. CDR1 SQVTM and CDR2 ANQGSEA come from the germline V gene. The V and J ends lost 2 bases and 1 base respectively, with 5 bases between them. This CDR3 is 13 amino acids long. The rearrangement uses TRBV29-1 and TRBJ2-2, with D uncertain. The source was peripheral blood, collected on day 0 of AZD1222 vaccination. The clonotype comes from an adult in good health. CDR3 amino acids: CSVERENTGELFF. DNA of the CDR3: TGCAGCGTTGAAAGGGAGAACACCGGGGAGCTGTTTTTT.